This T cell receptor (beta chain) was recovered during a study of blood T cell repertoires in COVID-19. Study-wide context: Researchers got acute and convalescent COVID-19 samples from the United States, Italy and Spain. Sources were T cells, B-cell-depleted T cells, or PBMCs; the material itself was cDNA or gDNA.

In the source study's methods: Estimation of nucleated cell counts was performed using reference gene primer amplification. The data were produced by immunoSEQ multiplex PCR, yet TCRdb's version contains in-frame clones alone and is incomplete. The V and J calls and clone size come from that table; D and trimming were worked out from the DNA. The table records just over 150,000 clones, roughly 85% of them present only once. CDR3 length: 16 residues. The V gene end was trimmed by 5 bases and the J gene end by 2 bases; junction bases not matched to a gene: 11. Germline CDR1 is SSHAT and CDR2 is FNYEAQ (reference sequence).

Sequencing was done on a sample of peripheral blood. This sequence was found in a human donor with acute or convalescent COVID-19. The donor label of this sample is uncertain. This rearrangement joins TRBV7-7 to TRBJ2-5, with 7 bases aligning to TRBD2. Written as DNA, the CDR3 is TGTGCCAGCAGCCCCCGTTTAGTCGGGGGGCAAGAGACCCAGTACTTC. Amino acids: CASSPRLVGGQETQYF.